This T cell receptor beta chain was sequenced in a study of shared clonotypes between healthy human individuals. Profiling relied on immunoSEQ multiplex PCR, and the TCRdb table lists in-frame clones only, not all of them. In the table there are millions of clones, 93% of which are singletons. It was CD45RO-negative cells, positively selected for CCR7, that made up naive CD8 cells, with terminally differentiated effector memory CD45RA+ cells excluded. Everyone who donated was a Caucasian adult who lived in Nashville, Tennessee. Trimming left V 8 bases short and J 4 bases short, with 12 bases between. From germline, CDR1 is WNHNN and CDR2 SYGVQD (reference sequence). CDR3 size: 13 residues. Findings of the study overall: The donor pool, a small one, limited the genetic and exposure-history diversity represented.

Points on this clone: No antigen is known for it.

The chain couples TRBV10-1 to TRBJ2-1, with unresolved D. The sequenced sample consisted of naive CD8+ T cells from PBMCs. This TCR was recovered from a young man in good health. Some clones in this sample may be carry-over from other donors' samples. The CDR3 DNA reads as TGCGCCAGCTCCACCTCCGGGTACAATGAGCAGTTCTTC. Its protein is CASSTSGYNEQFF.